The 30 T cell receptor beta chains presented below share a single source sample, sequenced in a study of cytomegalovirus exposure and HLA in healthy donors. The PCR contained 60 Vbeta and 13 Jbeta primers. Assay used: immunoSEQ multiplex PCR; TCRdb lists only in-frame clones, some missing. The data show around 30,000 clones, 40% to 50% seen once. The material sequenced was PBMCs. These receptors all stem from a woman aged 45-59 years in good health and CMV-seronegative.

In nucleotides, the CDR3 is TGTGCCAGCAGCCTCCGGCAAGAGGTTTCTGGAAACACCATATATTTT. It specifies CASSLRQEVSGNTIYF. The chain joins TRBV21-1 to TRBJ1-3. TRBV21-1 is recorded as a pseudogene. The CDR3 contains 16 residues.

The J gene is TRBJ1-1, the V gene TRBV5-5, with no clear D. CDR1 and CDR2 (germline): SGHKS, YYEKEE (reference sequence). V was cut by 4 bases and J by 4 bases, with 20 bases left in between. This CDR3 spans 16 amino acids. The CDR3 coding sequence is TGTGCCAGCAGCCGGGCAGGAGGGTACTCCGGCACTGAAGCTTTCTTT. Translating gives CASSRAGGYSGTEAFF. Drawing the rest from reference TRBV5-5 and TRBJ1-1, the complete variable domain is DAGVTQSPTHLIKTRGQQVTLRCSPISGHKSVSWYQQVLGQGPQFIFQYYEKEERGRGNFPDRFSARQFPNYSSELNVNALLLGDSALYLCASSRAGGYSGTEAFFGQGTRLTVV.

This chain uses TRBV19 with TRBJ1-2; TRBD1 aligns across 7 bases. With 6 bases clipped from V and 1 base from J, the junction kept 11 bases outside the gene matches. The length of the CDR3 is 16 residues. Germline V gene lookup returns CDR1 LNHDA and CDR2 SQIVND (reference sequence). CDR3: CASRKSGTALNYGYTF. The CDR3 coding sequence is TGTGCCAGTAGAAAATCCGGGACAGCCCTTAACTATGGCTACACCTTC.

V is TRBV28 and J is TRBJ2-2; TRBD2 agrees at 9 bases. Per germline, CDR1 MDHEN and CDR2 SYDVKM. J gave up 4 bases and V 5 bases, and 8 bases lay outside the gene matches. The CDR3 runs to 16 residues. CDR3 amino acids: CASSPSTSGGTGELFF. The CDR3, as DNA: TGTGCCAGCAGTCCCTCGACTAGCGGAGGCACCGGGGAGCTGTTTTTT.

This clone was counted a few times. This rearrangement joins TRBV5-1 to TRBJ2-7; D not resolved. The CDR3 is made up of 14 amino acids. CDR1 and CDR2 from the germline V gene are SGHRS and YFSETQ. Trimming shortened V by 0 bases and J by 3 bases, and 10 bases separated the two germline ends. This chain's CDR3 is CASSLGYVNYEQYF. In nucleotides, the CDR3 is TGCGCCAGCAGCTTGGGCTACGTAAACTACGAGCAGTACTTC.

The CDR3 loop is CASSLKPTGGVSWQYF. The CDR3 DNA sequence: TGCGCCAGCAGCTTGAAACCTACAGGGGGCGTAAGCTGGCAGTACTTC. The V and J genes are TRBV5-1 and TRBJ2-7; 9 nucleotides line up with TRBD1. CDR1 is SGHRS, CDR2 YFSETQ, per germline. The trim removed 1 base at V and 9 bases at J, leaving 14 bases unmatched. This CDR3 contains 16 residues.

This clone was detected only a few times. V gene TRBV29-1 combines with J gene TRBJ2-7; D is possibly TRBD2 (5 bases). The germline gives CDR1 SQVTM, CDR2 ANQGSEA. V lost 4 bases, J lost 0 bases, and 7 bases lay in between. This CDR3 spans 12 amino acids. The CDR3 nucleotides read TGCAGCGTTGTACGGGGCTCCTACGAGCAGTACTTC. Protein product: CSVVRGSYEQYF.

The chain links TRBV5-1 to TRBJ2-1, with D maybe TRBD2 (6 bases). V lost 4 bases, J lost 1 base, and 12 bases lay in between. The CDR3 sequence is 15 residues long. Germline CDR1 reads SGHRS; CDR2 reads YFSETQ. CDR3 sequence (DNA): TGCGCCAGCAGCCCGGTTGGGACTTCCTACAATGAGCAGTTCTTC. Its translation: CASSPVGTSYNEQFF. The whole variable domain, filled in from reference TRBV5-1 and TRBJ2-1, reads KAGVTQTPRYLIKTRGQQVTLSCSPISGHRSVSWYQQTPGQGLQFLFEYFSETQRNKGNFPGRFSGRQFSNSRSEMNVSTLELGDSALYLCASSPVGTSYNEQFFGPGTRLTVL.

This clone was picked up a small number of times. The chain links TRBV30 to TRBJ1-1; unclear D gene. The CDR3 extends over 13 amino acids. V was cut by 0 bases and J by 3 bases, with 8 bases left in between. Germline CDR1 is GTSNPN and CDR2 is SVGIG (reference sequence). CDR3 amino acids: CAWSVNWYTEAFF. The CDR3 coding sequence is TGTGCCTGGAGTGTAAACTGGTACACTGAAGCTTTCTTT.

The CDR3 reads CASSPWASYGTGELFF. The CDR3 coding sequence is TGTGCCAGCTCACCATGGGCATCATACGGCACCGGGGAGCTGTTTTTT. The chain links TRBV18 to TRBJ2-2; D unclear. Per germline, CDR1 KGHSH and CDR2 LQKENI. CDR3 size: 16 residues. V was trimmed by 2 bases and J by 4 bases, leaving 14 bases between them.

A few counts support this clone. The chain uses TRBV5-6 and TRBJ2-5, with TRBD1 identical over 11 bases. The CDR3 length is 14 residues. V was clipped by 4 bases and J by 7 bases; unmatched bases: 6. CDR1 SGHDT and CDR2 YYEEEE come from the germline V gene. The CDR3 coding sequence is TGTGCCAGCAGCGGGGGACAGGGGGAGGTGACCCAGTACTTC. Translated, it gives CASSGGQGEVTQYF.

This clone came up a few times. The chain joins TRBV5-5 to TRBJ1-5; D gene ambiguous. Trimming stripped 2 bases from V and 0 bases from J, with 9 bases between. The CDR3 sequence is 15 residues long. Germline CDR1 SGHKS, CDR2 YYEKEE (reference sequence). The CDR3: CASSFRGFSNQPQHF. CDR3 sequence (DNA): TGTGCCAGCAGCTTTCGGGGTTTTAGCAATCAGCCCCAGCATTTT.

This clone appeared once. CDR3 region: CAWSEGAPRGLSTDTQYF. Written as DNA, the CDR3 is TGTGCCTGGAGTGAAGGGGCCCCCCGAGGCTTGTCCACAGATACGCAGTATTTT. The chain combines TRBV30 with TRBJ2-3; D may be TRBD1 (5 bases). V gave up 1 base and J gave up 2 bases, with 22 bases separating them. Germline CDR1 GTSNPN, CDR2 SVGIG (reference sequence). CDR3 size: 18 residues.

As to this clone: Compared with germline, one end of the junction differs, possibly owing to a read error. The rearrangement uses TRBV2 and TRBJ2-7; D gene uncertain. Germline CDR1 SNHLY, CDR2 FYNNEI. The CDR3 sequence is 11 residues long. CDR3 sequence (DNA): TGTGCCAGCAGTGGGGTATACGAGCGGTACTTC. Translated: CASSGVYERYF. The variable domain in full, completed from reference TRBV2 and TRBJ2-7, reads EPEVTQTPSHQVTQMGQEVILRCVPISNHLYFYWYRQILGQKVEFLVSFYNNEISEKSEIFDDQFSVERPDGSNFTLKIRSTKLEDSAMYFCASSGVYERYFGPGTRLTVT.

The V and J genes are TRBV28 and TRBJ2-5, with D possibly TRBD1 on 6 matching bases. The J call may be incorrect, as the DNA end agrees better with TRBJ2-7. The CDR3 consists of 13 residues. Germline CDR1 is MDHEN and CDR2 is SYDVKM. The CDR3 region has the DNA TGTGCCAGCCGAGCGGCAGGGGCGGGCGAGCAGTACTTC. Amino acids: CASRAAGAGEQYF.

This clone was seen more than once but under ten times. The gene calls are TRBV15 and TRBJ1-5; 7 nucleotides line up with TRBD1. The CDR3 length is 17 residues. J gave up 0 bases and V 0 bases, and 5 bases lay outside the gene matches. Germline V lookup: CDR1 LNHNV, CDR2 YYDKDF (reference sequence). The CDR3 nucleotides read TGTGCCACCAGCAGAGATCGAGGGGGCGGTAGCAATCAGCCCCAGCATTTT. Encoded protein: CATSRDRGGGSNQPQHF. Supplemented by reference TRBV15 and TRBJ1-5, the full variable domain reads DAMVIQNPRYQVTQFGKPVTLSCSQTLNHNVMYWYQQKSSQAPKLLFHYYDKDFNNEADTPDNFQSRRPNTSFCFLDIRSPGLGDTAMYLCATSRDRGGGSNQPQHFGDGTRLSIL.

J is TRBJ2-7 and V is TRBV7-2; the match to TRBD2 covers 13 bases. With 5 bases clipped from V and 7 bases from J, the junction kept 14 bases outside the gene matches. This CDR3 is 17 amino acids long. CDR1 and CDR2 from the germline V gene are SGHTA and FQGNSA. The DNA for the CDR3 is TGTGCCAGCAGCCTTCGGTCGCGACTAGCGGGGGGTAGGGAGCAGTACTTC. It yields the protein CASSLRSRLAGGREQYF.

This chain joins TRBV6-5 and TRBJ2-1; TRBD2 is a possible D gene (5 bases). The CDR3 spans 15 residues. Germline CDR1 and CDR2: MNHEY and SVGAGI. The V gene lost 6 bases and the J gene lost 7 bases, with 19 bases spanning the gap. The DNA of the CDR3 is TGTGCCAGCAGGCAACCCGGGGAGACGGAGAATGAGCAGTTCTTC. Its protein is CASRQPGETENEQFF.

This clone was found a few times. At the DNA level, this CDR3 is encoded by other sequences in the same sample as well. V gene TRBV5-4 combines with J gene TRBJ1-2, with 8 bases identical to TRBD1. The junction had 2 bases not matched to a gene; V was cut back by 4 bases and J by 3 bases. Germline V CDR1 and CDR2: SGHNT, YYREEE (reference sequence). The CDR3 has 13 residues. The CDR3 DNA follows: TGTGCCAGCAGCGGACAGGGATACTATGGCTACACCTTC. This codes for CASSGQGYYGYTF.

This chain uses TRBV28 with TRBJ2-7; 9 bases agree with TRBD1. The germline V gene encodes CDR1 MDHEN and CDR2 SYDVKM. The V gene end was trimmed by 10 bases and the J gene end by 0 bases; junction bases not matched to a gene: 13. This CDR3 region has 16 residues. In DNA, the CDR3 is TGTGCCACTCACACAACCGGGACAGGGAGCTCCTACGAGCAGTACTTC. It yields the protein CATHTTGTGSSYEQYF. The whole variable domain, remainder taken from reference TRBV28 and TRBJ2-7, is DVKVTQSSRYLVKRTGEKVFLECVQDMDHENMFWYRQDPGLGLRLIYFSYDVKMKEKGDIPEGYSVSREKKERFSLILESASTNQTSMYLCATHTTGTGSSYEQYFGPGTRLTVT.

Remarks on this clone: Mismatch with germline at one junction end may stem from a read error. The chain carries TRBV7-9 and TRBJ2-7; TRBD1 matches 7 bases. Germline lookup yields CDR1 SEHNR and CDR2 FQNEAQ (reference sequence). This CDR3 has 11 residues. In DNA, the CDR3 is TGTTCCAGCAGCCTGGGACAGGAGCAGTACTTC. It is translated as CSSSLGQEQYF.

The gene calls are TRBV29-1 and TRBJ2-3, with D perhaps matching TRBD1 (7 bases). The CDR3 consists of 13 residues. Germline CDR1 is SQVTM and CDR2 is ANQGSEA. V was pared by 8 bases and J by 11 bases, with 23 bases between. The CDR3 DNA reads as TGCAGCTCCATTGGAGGGGGCCCTTCTCGGCAGTATTTT. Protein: CSSIGGGPSRQYF.

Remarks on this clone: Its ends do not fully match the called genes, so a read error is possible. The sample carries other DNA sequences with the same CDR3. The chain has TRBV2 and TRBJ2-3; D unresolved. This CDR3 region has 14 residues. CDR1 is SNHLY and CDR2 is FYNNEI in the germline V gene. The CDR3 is CASRNLLGTDTQYF. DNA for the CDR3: TGTGCCAGCAGGAACTTATTGGGCACGGATACGCAGTATTTT. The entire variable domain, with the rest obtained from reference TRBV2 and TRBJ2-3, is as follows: EPEVTQTPSHQVTQMGQEVILRCVPISNHLYFYWYRQILGQKVEFLVSFYNNEISEKSEIFDDQFSVERPDGSNFTLKIRSTKLEDSAMYFCASRNLLGTDTQYFGPGTRLTVL.

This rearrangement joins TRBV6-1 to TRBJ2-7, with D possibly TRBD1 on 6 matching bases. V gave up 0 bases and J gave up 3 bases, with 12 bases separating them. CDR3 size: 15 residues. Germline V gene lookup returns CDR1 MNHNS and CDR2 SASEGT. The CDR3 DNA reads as TGTGCCAGCAGTGAAGCGCTTCGGACAGACTACGAGCAGTACTTC. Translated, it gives CASSEALRTDYEQYF.

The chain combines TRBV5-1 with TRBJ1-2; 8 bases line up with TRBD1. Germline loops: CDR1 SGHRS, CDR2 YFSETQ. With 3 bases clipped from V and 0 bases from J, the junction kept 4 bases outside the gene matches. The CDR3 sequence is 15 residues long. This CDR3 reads CASSSPDRANYGYTF. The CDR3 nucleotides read TGCGCCAGCAGCTCGCCGGACAGGGCTAACTATGGCTACACCTTC.

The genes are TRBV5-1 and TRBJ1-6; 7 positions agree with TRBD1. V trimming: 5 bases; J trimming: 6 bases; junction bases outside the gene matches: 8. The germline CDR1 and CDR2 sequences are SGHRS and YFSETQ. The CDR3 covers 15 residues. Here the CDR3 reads CASRFQQGSNSPLHF. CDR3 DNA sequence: TGCGCCAGCAGGTTCCAACAGGGGTCTAATTCACCCCTCCACTTT.

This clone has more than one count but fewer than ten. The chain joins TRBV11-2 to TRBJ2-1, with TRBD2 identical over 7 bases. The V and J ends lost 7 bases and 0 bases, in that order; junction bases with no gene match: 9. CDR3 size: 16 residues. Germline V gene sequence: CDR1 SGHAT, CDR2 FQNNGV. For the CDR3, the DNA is TGTGCCAGCACCGAACAACTAGCGAGCTCCTACAATGAGCAGTTCTTC. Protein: CASTEQLASSYNEQFF.

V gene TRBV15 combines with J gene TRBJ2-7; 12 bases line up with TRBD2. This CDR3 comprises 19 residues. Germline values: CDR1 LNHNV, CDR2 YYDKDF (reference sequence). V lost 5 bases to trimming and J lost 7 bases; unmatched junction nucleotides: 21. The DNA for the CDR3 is TGTGCCACCAGCCACACGACAGGGGTGGCTAGCGGGAGGGCCAGAGAGCAGTACTTC. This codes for CATSHTTGVASGRAREQYF. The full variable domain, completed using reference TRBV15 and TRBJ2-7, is DAMVIQNPRYQVTQFGKPVTLSCSQTLNHNVMYWYQQKSSQAPKLLFHYYDKDFNNEADTPDNFQSRRPNTSFCFLDIRSPGLGDTAMYLCATSHTTGVASGRAREQYFGPGTRLTVT.

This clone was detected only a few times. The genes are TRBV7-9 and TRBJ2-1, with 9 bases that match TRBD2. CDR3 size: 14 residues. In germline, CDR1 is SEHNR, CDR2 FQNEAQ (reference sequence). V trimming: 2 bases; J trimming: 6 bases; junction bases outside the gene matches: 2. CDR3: CASSLLAGSNEQFF. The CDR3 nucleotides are TGTGCCAGCAGCTTACTAGCGGGGAGCAATGAGCAGTTCTTC.

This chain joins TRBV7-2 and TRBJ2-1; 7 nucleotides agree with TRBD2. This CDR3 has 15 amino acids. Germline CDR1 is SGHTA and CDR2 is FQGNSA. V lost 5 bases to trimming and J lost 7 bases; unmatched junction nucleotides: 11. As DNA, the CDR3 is TGTGCCAGCAGCCCTATCGCGGGAGTGGGAAATGAGCAGTTCTTC. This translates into CASSPIAGVGNEQFF.